The 29 T cell receptor beta chains below come from one sample, sequenced in a study of cytomegalovirus exposure and HLA in healthy donors. PCR employed 60 Vbeta and 13 Jbeta primers. Profiling relied on immunoSEQ multiplex PCR, and the TCRdb table lists in-frame clones only, not all of them. The profile shows around 170,000 clones, 81% of them singletons. The source material was PBMCs. The receptors were gathered from a man aged 45-65 years in good health and CMV-seronegative.

This chain uses TRBV7-8 with TRBJ2-5, with D perhaps TRBD2 (6 bases). CDR3 size: 13 residues. V lost 3 bases to trimming and J lost 7 bases, with 12 bases between them. CDR1 is SGHVS, CDR2 FQNEAQ, per germline. CDR3 protein: CASSFGGPGTQYF. CDR3 coding DNA: TGTGCCAGCAGCTTTGGAGGGCCGGGGACCCAGTACTTC.

V and J are TRBV29-1 and TRBJ2-1, with 7 bases identical to TRBD2. The CDR3 contains 12 residues. Germline V gives CDR1 SQVTM, CDR2 ANQGSEA. V was pared by 4 bases and J by 16 bases, with 13 bases of the junction left unmatched. In DNA form, the CDR3 reads TGCAGCGTTGTAGTTTGGGAGGGGTTGGTTTTCTTC. Amino acid sequence: CSVVVWEGLVFF.

The rearrangement links TRBV2 to TRBJ1-4; D is unresolved. This CDR3 is 15 amino acids long. Trimming took 3 bases from V and 5 from J, leaving 13 bases between them. Germline V gene sequence: CDR1 SNHLY, CDR2 FYNNEI. CDR3 sequence (DNA): TGTGCCAGCAGTGAGGATCTGGGCGTGAATGAAAAACTGTTTTTT. As protein: CASSEDLGVNEKLFF.

V is TRBV11-2 and J is TRBJ1-1; D perhaps matches TRBD1 (6 bases). The length of the CDR3 is 13 residues. CDR1 SGHAT and CDR2 FQNNGV come from the germline V gene. V was trimmed by 7 bases and J by 3 bases, leaving 12 bases between them. CDR3 DNA: TGTGCCAGCACCCCGGACAGCTACACTGAAGCTTTCTTT. As protein: CASTPDSYTEAFF.

The chain carries TRBV10-3 and TRBJ1-6, with 9 positions matching TRBD1. Germline V gene lookup returns CDR1 ENHRY and CDR2 SYGVKD. The CDR3 is made up of 13 amino acids. The junction had 2 bases not matched to a gene; V was cut back by 6 bases and J by 8 bases. CDR3 loop: CAISGDRDSPLHF. CDR3 in DNA: TGTGCCATCAGCGGGGACAGGGATTCACCCCTCCACTTT.

This chain links TRBV19 with TRBJ2-7; 9 bases are shared with TRBD1. J lost 5 bases, V lost 5 bases, and 16 bases had no gene match. Germline loops: CDR1 LNHDA, CDR2 SQIVND (reference sequence). This CDR3 is 17 amino acids long. The CDR3, as DNA: TGTGCCAGTAGTGGACGCCCGGACAGGGGAGGAACGGACGAGCAGTACTTC. This codes for CASSGRPDRGGTDEQYF.

This clone was counted once. The V and J genes are TRBV19 and TRBJ1-3; possibly TRBD1 for D (6 bases). The CDR3 sequence is 14 residues long. The germline gives CDR1 LNHDA, CDR2 SQIVND (reference sequence). Deletions cut 6 bases from V and 9 bases from J, with 18 bases between. CDR3 amino acids: CASSPGRGRGTIYF. In DNA, the CDR3 is TGTGCCAGTAGCCCCGGGCGGGGGCGAGGCACCATATATTTT.

This clone has a single count. This chain uses TRBV4-3 with TRBJ2-2; unclear D gene. The CDR3 contains 13 residues. Germline-derived CDR1 and CDR2 are LGHNA and YSLEER. The V gene lost 0 bases and the J gene lost 11 bases, with 10 bases spanning the gap. The CDR3 sequence is CASSQDLGLELFF. CDR3 DNA: TGCGCCAGCAGCCAAGATTTGGGCTTAGAGCTGTTTTTT.

The chain has TRBV5-6 and TRBJ1-1; D is possibly TRBD1 (5 bases). Germline-derived CDR1 and CDR2 are SGHDT and YYEEEE. The CDR3 runs 16 residues. V dropped 0 bases and J dropped 0 bases, with 12 bases sitting between them. For the CDR3, the DNA is TGTGCCAGCAGCTTGGGACAGCCCGAAATGAACACTGAAGCTTTCTTT. Translated, it gives CASSLGQPEMNTEAFF.

With regard to this clone: A read error may produce the germline difference seen at one junction end. This chain joins TRBV7-9 and TRBJ1-1, with D unclear. Per germline, CDR1 SEHNR and CDR2 FQNEAQ (reference sequence). The CDR3 totals 15 residues. DNA of the CDR3: TGTTCCAGCAGCCATCCGGATCGGGGGAACACTGAAGCTTTCTTT. Its translation is CSSSHPDRGNTEAFF. Complete variable domain (other parts from reference TRBV7-9 and TRBJ1-1): DTGVSQNPRHKITKRGQNVTFRCDPISEHNRLYWYRQTLGQGPEFLTYFQNEAQLEKSRLLSDRFSAERPKGSFSTLEIQRTEQGDSAMYLCSSSHPDRGNTEAFFGQGTRLTVV.

The chain couples TRBV10-3 to TRBJ2-3; 11 nucleotides agree with TRBD2. V dropped 5 bases and J dropped 5; count of bases not matched to a gene: 3. From germline, CDR1 is ENHRY and CDR2 SYGVKD. The CDR3 spans 14 residues. In nucleotides, the CDR3 is TGTGCCATCAGTACGGGACTAGCGGAAGATACGCAGTATTTT. Protein product: CAISTGLAEDTQYF.

The chain has TRBV5-1 and TRBJ2-5, with 9 nucleotides matching TRBD2. Trimming took 2 bases from V and 1 from J; bases not matched to a gene: 3. Germline V gene lookup returns CDR1 SGHRS and CDR2 YFSETQ. The CDR3 is 15 residues long. CDR3 sequence (DNA): TGCGCCAGCAGCTTATTAGCGGGGGCCCAAGAGACCCAGTACTTC. Protein product: CASSLLAGAQETQYF.

The chain has TRBV15 and TRBJ2-3; 8 nucleotides align to TRBD2. V lost 3 bases to trimming and J lost 2 bases; unmatched junction nucleotides: 4. CDR3 length: 15 amino acids. Germline CDR1 is LNHNV and CDR2 is YYDKDF (reference sequence). CDR3 bases: TGTGCCACCAGCAGGACGGGGGGGCCCACAGATACGCAGTATTTT. This encodes CATSRTGGPTDTQYF.

This clone came up a few times. J is TRBJ2-3 and V is TRBV21-1; the D call TRBD2 from the table was never checked on the DNA. TRBV21-1 is designated a pseudogene. The length of the CDR3 is 14 residues. The CDR3 spells CASRSPSGRDTQYF. As DNA, the CDR3 is TGTGCCAGCAGGTCTCCCTCGGGAAGAGATACGCAGTATTTT.

The chain recombines TRBV5-1 with TRBJ2-3; 8 bases line up with TRBD1. The CDR3 is made up of 14 amino acids. V dropped 4 bases and J dropped 4; count of bases not matched to a gene: 5. Germline V CDR1 and CDR2: SGHRS, YFSETQ. The CDR3 loop is CASSRGQGADTQYF. The CDR3 nucleotides read TGCGCCAGCAGCAGAGGACAGGGCGCAGATACGCAGTATTTT.

This sequence joins TRBV9 and TRBJ2-5, with TRBD2 matching 12 bases. This CDR3 is built from 19 residues. Germline V CDR1 and CDR2: SGDLS, YYNGEE. V lost 3 bases, J lost 1 base, and 13 bases stayed unmatched. CDR3 amino acids: CASSGGGTSGYLSQETQYF. In DNA form, the CDR3 reads TGTGCCAGCAGCGGGGGGGGGACTAGCGGGTATCTGAGCCAAGAGACCCAGTACTTC.

This clone was counted between two and nine times. The chain joins TRBV5-6 to TRBJ1-1, with 9 positions matching TRBD1. Looked up from germline, CDR1 is SGHDT and CDR2 is YYEEEE. The CDR3 contains 13 residues. With V trimmed by 5 bases and J by 4 bases, 3 bases remained unmatched. CDR3 sequence reads: CASRIQGATEAFF. CDR3 coding DNA: TGTGCCAGCAGGATACAGGGGGCCACTGAAGCTTTCTTT. The variable domain in full, with the rest retrieved from reference TRBV5-6 and TRBJ1-1, is DAGVTQSPTHLIKTRGQQVTLRCSPKSGHDTVSWYQQALGQGPQFIFQYYEEEERQRGNFPDRFSGHQFPNYSSELNVNALLLGDSALYLCASRIQGATEAFFGQGTRLTVV.

This clone was found once. The CDR3 bases are TGTGCCAGCAGCAAATCGGGCAGGGGGAAGGTCGGGGAGCTGTTTTTT. Translation gives CASSKSGRGKVGELFF. The V call is TRBV21-1, the J call TRBJ2-2; TRBD1 is taken as the D call from the table, unchecked against the DNA. TRBV21-1 is described as a pseudogene. This CDR3 comprises 16 residues.

The chain recombines TRBV19 with TRBJ1-6, with TRBD1 matching over 7 bases. V lost 9 bases and J lost 13; bases outside the gene matches: 24. This CDR3 comprises 17 residues. CDR1 is LNHDA, CDR2 SQIVND, per germline (reference sequence). The CDR3: CASHRDSIVEASWPLHF. The DNA for the CDR3 is TGTGCCAGCCATCGGGACAGTATCGTAGAGGCATCCTGGCCCCTCCACTTT.

The chain links TRBV25-1 to TRBJ2-7; 9 positions agree with TRBD1. With V trimmed by 4 bases and J by 3 bases, 4 bases remained unmatched. The V gene's germline CDR1 is MGHDK and CDR2 SYGVNS. There are 14 residues in the CDR3. CDR3 residues: CASSGQGGIYEQYF. CDR3 bases: TGTGCCAGCAGTGGACAGGGGGGAATCTACGAGCAGTACTTC.

CDR3 nucleotide sequence: TGTGCCAGCAGCCCAGCTAGTCAAGAGACCCAGTACTTC. Its translation: CASSPASQETQYF. The J gene is TRBJ2-5, the V gene TRBV9, with D unresolved. Trimming took off 4 bases at V and 2 bases at J, with 9 bases between the two ends. CDR3 length: 13 amino acids. The germline V gene encodes CDR1 SGDLS and CDR2 YYNGEE.

V usage is TRBV13 and J usage is TRBJ2-5; the match to TRBD2 covers 7 bases. After removal of 3 bases from V and 5 bases from J, the junction contained 6 bases not matched to a gene. CDR1 and CDR2 (germline): PRHDT, FYEKMQ (reference sequence). The CDR3 runs 14 residues. The CDR3 reads CASSFTSAAETQYF. The CDR3 region has the DNA TGTGCCAGCAGCTTTACTAGCGCGGCGGAGACCCAGTACTTC. The entire variable domain, with the rest obtained from reference TRBV13 and TRBJ2-5, is as follows: AAGVIQSPRHLIKEKRETATLKCYPIPRHDTVYWYQQGPGQDPQFLISFYEKMQSDKGSIPDRFSAQQFSDYHSELNMSSLELGDSALYFCASSFTSAAETQYFGPGTRLLVL.

The chain has TRBV7-9 and TRBJ2-3; TRBD2 is a possible D gene (5 bases). The germline gives CDR1 SEHNR, CDR2 FQNEAQ (reference sequence). The CDR3 length is 16 residues. Trimming stripped 0 bases from V and 4 bases from J, with 14 bases between. CDR3 bases: TGTGCCAGCAGCTTAGCGTCGACGGAGGCATCAGATACGCAGTATTTT. Its protein product is CASSLASTEASDTQYF.

This clone was seen more than once but under ten times. This rearrangement joins TRBV6-1 to TRBJ2-7, with TRBD1 matching 10 bases. Germline CDR1 MNHNS, CDR2 SASEGT. Trimming cost V 4 bases and J 5 bases; bases outside gene matches: 11. The CDR3 consists of 16 residues. CDR3 in DNA: TGTGCCAGCAGTGTTGATCTGGGACAGGGGTCCGACGAGCAGTACTTC. Protein sequence: CASSVDLGQGSDEQYF.

V is TRBV20-1 and J is TRBJ2-5; no definite D call. The CDR3 consists of 11 residues. V gave up 3 bases and J gave up 4 bases, with 6 bases separating them. Germline V gene data show CDR1 as DFQATT and CDR2 as SNEGSKA (reference sequence). CDR3 nucleotide sequence: TGCAGTGCTAGTGGCGGAGAGACCCAGTACTTC. It is translated as CSASGGETQYF.

This rearrangement joins TRBV11-3 to TRBJ2-5; 9 nucleotides line up with TRBD2. Per germline, CDR1 SGHNT and CDR2 YENEEA. The CDR3 spans 16 residues. V gave up 1 base and J gave up 2 bases; unmatched junction bases: 5. CDR3 sequence reads: CASSLGGAGGQETQYF. The CDR3 DNA follows: TGTGCCAGCAGCTTAGGGGGAGCGGGGGGACAAGAGACCCAGTACTTC.

This clone was counted between two and nine times. The chain has TRBV11-1 and TRBJ2-7; D perhaps matches TRBD2 (6 bases). This CDR3 contains 15 residues. CDR1 is SGHAT and CDR2 is FQDESV in the germline V gene (reference sequence). Deletions cut 7 bases from V and 2 bases from J, with 18 bases between. CDR3 nucleotides: TGTGCCAGCACGTCCGGAGGGAGAGACACCTACGAGCAGTACTTC. Translating gives CASTSGGRDTYEQYF.

The rearrangement links TRBV7-8 to TRBJ1-5; 11 nucleotides align to TRBD1. From germline, CDR1 is SGHVS and CDR2 FQNEAQ. With 4 bases clipped from V and 6 bases from J, the junction kept 11 bases outside the gene matches. This CDR3 comprises 17 residues. The CDR3 region has the DNA TGTGCCAGCAGCTCAAGGACAGGGGGCGGGTTAGGTCAGCCCCAGCATTTT. Amino acid sequence: CASSSRTGGGLGQPQHF.

This sequence joins TRBV4-3 and TRBJ1-2, with TRBD1 matching over 9 bases. The CDR3 spans 13 residues. V was pared by 4 bases and J by 7 bases, with 4 bases of the junction left unmatched. Germline V CDR1 and CDR2: LGHNA, YSLEER. CDR3 nucleotides: TGCGCCAGCAGCCCGGTACAGGGGGCTGGCTACACCTTC. Translating it yields CASSPVQGAGYTF.